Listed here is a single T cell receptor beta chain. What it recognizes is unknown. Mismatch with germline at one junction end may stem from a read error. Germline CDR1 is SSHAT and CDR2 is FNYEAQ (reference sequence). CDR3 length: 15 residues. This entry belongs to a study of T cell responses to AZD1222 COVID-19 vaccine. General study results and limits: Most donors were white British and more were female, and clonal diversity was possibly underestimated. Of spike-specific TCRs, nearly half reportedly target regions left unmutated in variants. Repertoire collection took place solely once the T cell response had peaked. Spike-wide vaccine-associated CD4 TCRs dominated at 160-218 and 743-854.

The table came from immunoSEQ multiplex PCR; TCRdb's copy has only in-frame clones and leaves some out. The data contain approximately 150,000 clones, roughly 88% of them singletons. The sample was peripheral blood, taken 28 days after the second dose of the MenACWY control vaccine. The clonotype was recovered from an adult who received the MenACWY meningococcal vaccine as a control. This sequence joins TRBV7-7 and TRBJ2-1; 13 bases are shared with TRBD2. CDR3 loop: CASSLGLAGVDEQFF. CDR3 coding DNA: TGTGCTAGCAGCCTAGGACTAGCGGGAGTTGATGAGCAGTTCTTC.